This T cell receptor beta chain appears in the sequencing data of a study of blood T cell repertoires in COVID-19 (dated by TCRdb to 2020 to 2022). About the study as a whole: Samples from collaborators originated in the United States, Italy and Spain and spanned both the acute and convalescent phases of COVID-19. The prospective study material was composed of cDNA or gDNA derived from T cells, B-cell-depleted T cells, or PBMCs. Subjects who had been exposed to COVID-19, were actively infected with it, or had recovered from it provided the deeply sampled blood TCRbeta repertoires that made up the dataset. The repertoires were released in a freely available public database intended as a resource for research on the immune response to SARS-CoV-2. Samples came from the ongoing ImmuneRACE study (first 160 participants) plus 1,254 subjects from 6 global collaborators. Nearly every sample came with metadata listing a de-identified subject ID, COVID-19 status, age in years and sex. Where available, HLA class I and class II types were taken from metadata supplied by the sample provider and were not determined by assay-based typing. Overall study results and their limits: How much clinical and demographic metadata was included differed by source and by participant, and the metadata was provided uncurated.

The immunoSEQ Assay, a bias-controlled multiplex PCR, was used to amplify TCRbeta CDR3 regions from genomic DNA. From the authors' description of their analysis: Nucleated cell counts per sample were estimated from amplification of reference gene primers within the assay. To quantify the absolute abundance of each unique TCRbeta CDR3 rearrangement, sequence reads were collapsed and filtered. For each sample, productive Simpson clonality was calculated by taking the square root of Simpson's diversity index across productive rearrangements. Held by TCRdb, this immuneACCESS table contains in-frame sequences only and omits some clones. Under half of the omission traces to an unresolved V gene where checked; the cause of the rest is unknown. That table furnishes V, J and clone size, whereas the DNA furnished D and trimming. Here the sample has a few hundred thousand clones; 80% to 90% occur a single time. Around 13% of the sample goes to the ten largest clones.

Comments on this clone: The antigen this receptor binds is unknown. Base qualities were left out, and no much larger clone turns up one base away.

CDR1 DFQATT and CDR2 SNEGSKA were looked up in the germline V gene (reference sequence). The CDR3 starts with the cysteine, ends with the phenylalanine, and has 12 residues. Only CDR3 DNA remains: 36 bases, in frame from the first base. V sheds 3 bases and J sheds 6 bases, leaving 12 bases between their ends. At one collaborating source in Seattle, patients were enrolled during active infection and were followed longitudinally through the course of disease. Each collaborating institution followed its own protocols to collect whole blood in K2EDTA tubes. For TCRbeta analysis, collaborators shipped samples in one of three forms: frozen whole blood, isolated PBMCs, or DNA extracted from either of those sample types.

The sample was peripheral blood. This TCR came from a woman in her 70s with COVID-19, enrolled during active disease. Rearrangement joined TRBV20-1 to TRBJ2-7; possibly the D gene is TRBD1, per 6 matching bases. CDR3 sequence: CSASDRSPEQYF. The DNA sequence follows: TGCAGTGCTAGTGACAGGTCCCCCGAGCAGTACTTC.